Listed here are 10 T cell receptor beta chains from one sample, sequenced in a study of blood T cell repertoires in COVID-19. Profiled with immunoSEQ multiplex PCR; TCRdb holds only in-frame clones, not every one. In the table there are tens of thousands of clones, approximately 83% of which are singletons. Sequencing was done on a sample of peripheral blood. The receptors were sampled from a human donor in a cohort sampled during active COVID-19.

Worth noting for this clone: The sample carries other DNA sequences with the same CDR3. J is TRBJ1-4 and V is TRBV19; tentatively, D is TRBD1 (5 bases). This CDR3 comprises 15 residues. The germline CDR1 and CDR2 sequences are LNHDA and SQIVND (reference sequence). Trimming shortened V by 1 base and J by 1 base, and 7 bases separated the two germline ends. CDR3 loop: CASSIGQGTNEKLFF. The CDR3 DNA reads TGTGCCAGTAGTATAGGGCAGGGAACTAATGAAAAACTGTTTTTT.

The chain carries TRBV6-6 and TRBJ1-1; D is ambiguous. The CDR3 spans 14 residues. Germline CDR1 and CDR2: MNHNY and SVGAGI (reference sequence). V lost 4 bases to trimming and J lost 4 bases, with 13 bases between them. CDR3: CASSSRLGGTEAFF. CDR3 sequence (DNA): TGTGCCAGCAGTTCCCGGTTAGGAGGCACTGAAGCTTTCTTT.

V usage is TRBV27 and J usage is TRBJ1-6; perhaps TRBD1 as D (6 bases). This CDR3 contains 16 residues. Germline CDR1 and CDR2: MNHEY and SMNVEV (reference sequence). V was cut by 5 bases and J by 7 bases, with 18 bases left in between. The CDR3 is CASSLRDMRLNSPLHF. CDR3 nucleotides: TGTGCCAGCAGTCTCCGGGACATGCGACTAAATTCACCCCTCCACTTT.

The chain is built from TRBV6-5 and TRBJ2-7, with TRBD1 matching over 10 bases. The J segment lost 2 bases and the V segment lost 6 bases, leaving 4 bases of the junction unmatched. CDR3 length equals 14 residues. CDR1 is MNHEY, CDR2 SVGAGI, per germline. CDR3 residues: CASRAGQGTYEQYF. CDR3 in DNA: TGTGCCAGCAGGGCGGGACAGGGGACCTACGAGCAGTACTTC.

This chain connects TRBV18 to TRBJ2-7, with D maybe TRBD1 (6 bases). The CDR3 contains 14 residues. From germline, CDR1 is KGHSH and CDR2 LQKENI. With 2 bases removed from V and 1 base from J, the gap between germline ends came to 9 bases. The CDR3 region has the DNA TGTGCCAGCTCACCAGACAGGTGGTCCTACGAGCAGTACTTC. Protein sequence: CASSPDRWSYEQYF. The whole variable domain, filled in from reference TRBV18 and TRBJ2-7, reads NAGVMQNPRHLVRRRGQEARLRCSPMKGHSHVYWYRQLPEEGLKFMVYLQKENIIDESGMPKERFSAEFPKEGPSILRIQQVVRGDSAAYFCASSPDRWSYEQYFGPGTRLTVT.

This clone was picked up a small number of times. This chain uses TRBV5-4 with TRBJ2-2, with TRBD1 matching 7 bases. V dropped 3 bases and J dropped 5; count of bases not matched to a gene: 10. Germline-derived CDR1 and CDR2 are SGHNT and YYREEE (reference sequence). The CDR3 consists of 16 residues. CDR3 nucleotide sequence: TGTGCCAGCAGCTCCCGTAGGGGGCTTTTGACCGGGGAGCTGTTTTTT. Residues: CASSSRRGLLTGELFF.

V gene TRBV5-6 combines with J gene TRBJ2-3, with 9 bases that match TRBD2. This CDR3 has 15 residues. Unmatched junction bases numbered 4, after V lost 1 base and J lost 4 bases. Germline lookup yields CDR1 SGHDT and CDR2 YYEEEE. CDR3 residues: CASSLKAGGPDTQYF. Here the CDR3 DNA reads TGTGCCAGCAGCTTGAAAGCGGGGGGCCCAGATACGCAGTATTTT.

This rearrangement joins TRBV5-1 to TRBJ1-1, with a possible D match to TRBD1 (5 bases). This CDR3 contains 13 residues. V was pared by 3 bases and J by 6 bases, with 12 bases between. Germline V gene sequence: CDR1 SGHRS, CDR2 YFSETQ. The CDR3, as DNA: TGCGCCAGCAGCTCGGAGGGGACGGCTGAAGCTTTCTTT. It encodes CASSSEGTAEAFF.

The V gene is TRBV14, the J gene TRBJ2-1; TRBD1 matches at 10 bases. The V segment lost 8 bases and the J segment 9 bases; nucleotides outside the gene matches: 13. Germline CDR1 SGHDN, CDR2 FVKESK. The length of the CDR3 is 15 residues. The CDR3 sequence: CASEVRQGALIEQFF. DNA for the CDR3: TGTGCCAGCGAAGTTCGACAGGGGGCTTTGATTGAGCAGTTCTTC.

The chain carries TRBV27 and TRBJ1-5; D gene uncertain. The CDR3 totals 16 residues. Trimming removed 3 bases from V and 7 bases from J, with 19 bases in between. Germline V gene data show CDR1 as MNHEY and CDR2 as SMNVEV (reference sequence). CDR3 coding DNA: TGTGCCAGCAGTTTCCCTCCGCCGTCCCACAGCCAGCCCCAGCATTTT. Protein sequence: CASSFPPPSHSQPQHF.